This TCR beta chain came from a study of blood T cell repertoires in COVID-19. Study-level background: Samples representing acute and convalescent COVID-19 were sourced from the United States, Italy and Spain. The analysed material was cDNA or gDNA that came from T cells, B-cell-depleted T cells, or PBMCs.

The CDR3 totals 16 residues. CDR1 and CDR2 from the germline V gene are LGHDT and YNNKEL (reference sequence). The V and J ends lost 1 base and 1 base, in that order; junction bases with no gene match: 3. As handled by the study authors: From reference gene primer amplification, estimates of nucleated cell counts were derived. TCRdb's copy holds only in-frame clones and misses some; the assay was immunoSEQ multiplex PCR. V and J calls and clone size are as listed in that table; D and trimming were resolved from the DNA. The data contain roughly 26,000 clones, 80% to 90% of them seen just once; the ten biggest clones take up roughly 27%.

This TCR came from a human donor with active COVID-19. The donor label of this sample is uncertain. The V call is TRBV3-1 (or the pseudogene TRBV3-2), the J call TRBJ2-1; 8 bases fit TRBD2. Input material: peripheral blood. The CDR3 region has the DNA TGTGCCAGCAGCCAAGCCGGGACTAGGTCCTACAATGAGCAGTTCTTC. Translating it yields CASSQAGTRSYNEQFF.